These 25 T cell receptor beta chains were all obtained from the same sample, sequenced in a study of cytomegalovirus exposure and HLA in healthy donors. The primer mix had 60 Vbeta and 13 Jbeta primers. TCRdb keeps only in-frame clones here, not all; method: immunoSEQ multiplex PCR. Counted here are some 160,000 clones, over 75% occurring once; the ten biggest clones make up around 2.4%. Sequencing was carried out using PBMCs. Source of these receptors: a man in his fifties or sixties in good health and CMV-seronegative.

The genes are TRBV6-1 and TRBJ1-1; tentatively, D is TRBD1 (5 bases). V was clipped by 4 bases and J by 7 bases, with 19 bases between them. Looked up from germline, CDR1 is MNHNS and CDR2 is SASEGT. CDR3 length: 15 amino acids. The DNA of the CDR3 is TGTGCCAGCAGTGCGGTATGGCAGGGCCCTGGTGAAGCTTTCTTT. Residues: CASSAVWQGPGEAFF.

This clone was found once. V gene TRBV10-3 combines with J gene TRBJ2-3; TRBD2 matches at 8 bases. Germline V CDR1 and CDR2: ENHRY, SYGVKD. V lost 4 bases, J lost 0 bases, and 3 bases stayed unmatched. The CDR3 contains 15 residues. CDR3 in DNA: TGTGCCATCAGTGGGTCTAGCGGGAGCACAGATACGCAGTATTTT. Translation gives CAISGSSGSTDTQYF.

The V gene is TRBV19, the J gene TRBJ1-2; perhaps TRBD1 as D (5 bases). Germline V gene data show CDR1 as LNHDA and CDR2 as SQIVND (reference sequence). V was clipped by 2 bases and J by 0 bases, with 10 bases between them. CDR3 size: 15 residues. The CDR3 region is CASSIRPGTNYGYTF. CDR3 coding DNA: TGTGCCAGTAGTATAAGACCAGGGACTAACTATGGCTACACCTTC.

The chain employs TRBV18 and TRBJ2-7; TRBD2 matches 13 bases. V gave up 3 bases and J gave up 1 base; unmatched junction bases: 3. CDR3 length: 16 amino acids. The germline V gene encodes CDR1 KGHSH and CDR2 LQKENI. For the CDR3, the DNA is TGTGCCAGCTCACCTGGGACTAGCGGGATATCCTACGAGCAGTACTTC. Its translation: CASSPGTSGISYEQYF. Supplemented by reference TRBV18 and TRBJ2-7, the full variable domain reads NAGVMQNPRHLVRRRGQEARLRCSPMKGHSHVYWYRQLPEEGLKFMVYLQKENIIDESGMPKERFSAEFPKEGPSILRIQQVVRGDSAAYFCASSPGTSGISYEQYFGPGTRLTVT.

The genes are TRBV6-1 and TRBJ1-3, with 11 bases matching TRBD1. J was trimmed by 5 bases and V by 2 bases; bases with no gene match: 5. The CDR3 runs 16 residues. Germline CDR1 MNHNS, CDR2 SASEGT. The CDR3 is CASSEWTGGDRNTIYF. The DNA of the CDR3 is TGTGCCAGCAGTGAATGGACAGGGGGCGATAGAAACACCATATATTTT.

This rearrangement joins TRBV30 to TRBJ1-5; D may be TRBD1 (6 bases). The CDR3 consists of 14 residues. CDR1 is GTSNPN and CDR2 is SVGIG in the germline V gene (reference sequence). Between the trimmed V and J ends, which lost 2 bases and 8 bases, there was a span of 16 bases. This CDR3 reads CAWSHRARRKPQHF. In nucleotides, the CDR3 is TGTGCCTGGAGTCACAGGGCCCGGAGGAAGCCCCAGCATTTT.

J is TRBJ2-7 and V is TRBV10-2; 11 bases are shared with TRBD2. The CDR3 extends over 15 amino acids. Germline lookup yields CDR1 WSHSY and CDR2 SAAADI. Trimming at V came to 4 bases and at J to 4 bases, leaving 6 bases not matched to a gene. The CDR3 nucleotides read TGCGCCAGCAGTGGACGACTAGCGGGGCGGTACGAGCAGTACTTC. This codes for CASSGRLAGRYEQYF.

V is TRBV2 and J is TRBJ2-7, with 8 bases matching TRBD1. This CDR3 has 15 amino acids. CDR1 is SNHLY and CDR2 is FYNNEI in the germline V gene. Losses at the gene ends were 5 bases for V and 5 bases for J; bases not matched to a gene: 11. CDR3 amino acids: CASSISPGGDDEQYF. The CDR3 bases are TGTGCCAGCAGTATAAGTCCAGGGGGCGACGACGAGCAGTACTTC.

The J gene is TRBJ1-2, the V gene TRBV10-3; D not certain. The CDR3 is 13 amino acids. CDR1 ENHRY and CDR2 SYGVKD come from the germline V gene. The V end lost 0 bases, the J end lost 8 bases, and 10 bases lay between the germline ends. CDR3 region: CAISESRDEGYTF. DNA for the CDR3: TGTGCCATCAGTGAGTCCCGAGATGAGGGCTACACCTTC.

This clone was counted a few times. In nucleotides, the CDR3 is TGTGCCAGCAGAACTACAGGGTCTCTCTACAATGAGCAGTTCTTC. Protein product: CASRTTGSLYNEQFF. The genes are TRBV6-1 and TRBJ2-1; D is possibly TRBD1 (6 bases). CDR1 and CDR2 (germline): MNHNS, SASEGT. The V and J ends lost 6 bases and 3 bases respectively, with 15 bases between them. The CDR3 has 15 residues.

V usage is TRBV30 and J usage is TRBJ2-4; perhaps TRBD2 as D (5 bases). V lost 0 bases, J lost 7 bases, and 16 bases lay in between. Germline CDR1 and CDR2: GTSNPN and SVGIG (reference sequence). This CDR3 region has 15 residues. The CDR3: CAWSVGRLARNIQYF. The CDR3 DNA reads TGTGCCTGGAGTGTAGGTCGATTAGCGAGGAACATTCAGTACTTC.

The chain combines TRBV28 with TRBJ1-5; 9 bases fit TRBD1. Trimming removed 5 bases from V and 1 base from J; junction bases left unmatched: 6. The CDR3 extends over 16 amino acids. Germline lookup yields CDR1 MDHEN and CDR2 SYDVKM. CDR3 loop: CASSLRTGDSNQPQHF. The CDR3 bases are TGTGCCAGCAGTCTACGGACAGGGGACAGCAATCAGCCCCAGCATTTT.

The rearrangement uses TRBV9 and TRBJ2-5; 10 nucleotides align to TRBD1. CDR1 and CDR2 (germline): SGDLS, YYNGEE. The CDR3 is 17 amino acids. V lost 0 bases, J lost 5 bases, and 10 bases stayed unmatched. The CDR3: CASSVGVGDRGHETQYF. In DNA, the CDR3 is TGTGCCAGCAGCGTAGGAGTCGGAGACAGGGGGCACGAGACCCAGTACTTC.

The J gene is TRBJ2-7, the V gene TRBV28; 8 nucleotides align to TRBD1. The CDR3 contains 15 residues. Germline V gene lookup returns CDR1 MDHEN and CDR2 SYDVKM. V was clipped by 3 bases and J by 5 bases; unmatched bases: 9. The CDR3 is CASSFEGRGLDEQYF. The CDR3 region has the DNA TGTGCCAGCAGTTTCGAGGGCAGGGGGCTCGACGAGCAGTACTTC. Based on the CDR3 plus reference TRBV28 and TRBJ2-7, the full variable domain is DVKVTQSSRYLVKRTGEKVFLECVQDMDHENMFWYRQDPGLGLRLIYFSYDVKMKEKGDIPEGYSVSREKKERFSLILESASTNQTSMYLCASSFEGRGLDEQYFGPGTRLTVT.

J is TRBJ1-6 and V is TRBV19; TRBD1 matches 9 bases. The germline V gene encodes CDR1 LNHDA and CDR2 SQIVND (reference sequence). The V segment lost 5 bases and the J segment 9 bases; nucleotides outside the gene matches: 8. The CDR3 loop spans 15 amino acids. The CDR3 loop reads CASSPRDRVRSPLHF. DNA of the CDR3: TGTGCCAGTAGTCCTCGGGACAGGGTTCGTTCACCCCTCCACTTT.

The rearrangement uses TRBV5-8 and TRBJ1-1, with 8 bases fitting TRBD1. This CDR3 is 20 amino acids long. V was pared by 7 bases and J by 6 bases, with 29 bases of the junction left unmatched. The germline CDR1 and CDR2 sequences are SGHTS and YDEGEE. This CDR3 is CASFRTGKQSRPSTPAEAFF. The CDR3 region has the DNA TGTGCCAGCTTTCGGACAGGGAAACAATCTCGACCCTCCACCCCGGCTGAAGCTTTCTTT.

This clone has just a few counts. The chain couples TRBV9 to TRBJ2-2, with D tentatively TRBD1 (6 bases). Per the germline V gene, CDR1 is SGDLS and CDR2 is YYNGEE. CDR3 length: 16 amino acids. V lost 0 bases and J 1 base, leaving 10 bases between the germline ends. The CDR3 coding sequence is TGTGCCAGCAGCGTAGAGCAGGGGTGGAACACCGGGGAGCTGTTTTTT. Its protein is CASSVEQGWNTGELFF.

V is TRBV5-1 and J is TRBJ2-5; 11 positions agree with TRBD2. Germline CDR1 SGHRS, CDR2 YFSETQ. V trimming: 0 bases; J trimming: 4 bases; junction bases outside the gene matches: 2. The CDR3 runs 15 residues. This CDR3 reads CASSLGLAGLETQYF. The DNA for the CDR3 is TGCGCCAGCAGCTTGGGACTAGCGGGGTTAGAGACCCAGTACTTC.

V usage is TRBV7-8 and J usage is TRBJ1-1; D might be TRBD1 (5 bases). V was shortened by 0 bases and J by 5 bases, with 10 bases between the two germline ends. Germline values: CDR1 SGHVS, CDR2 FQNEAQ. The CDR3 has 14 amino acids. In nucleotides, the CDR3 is TGTGCCAGCAGCTTAGCGGGCCGGGGGACTGAAGCTTTCTTT. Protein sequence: CASSLAGRGTEAFF.

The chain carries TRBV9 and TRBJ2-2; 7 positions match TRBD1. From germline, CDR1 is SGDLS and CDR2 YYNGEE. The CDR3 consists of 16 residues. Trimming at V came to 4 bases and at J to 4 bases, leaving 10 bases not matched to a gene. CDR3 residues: CASSPPGTALTGELFF. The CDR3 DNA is TGTGCCAGCAGCCCACCCGGGACAGCCCTCACCGGGGAGCTGTTTTTT.

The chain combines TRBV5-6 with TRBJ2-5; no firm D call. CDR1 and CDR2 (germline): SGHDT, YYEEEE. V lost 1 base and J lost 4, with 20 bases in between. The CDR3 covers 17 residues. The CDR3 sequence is CASSLSFVSVELETQYF. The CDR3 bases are TGTGCCAGCAGCTTGTCCTTTGTTTCTGTAGAGCTAGAGACCCAGTACTTC.

For the CDR3, the DNA is TGTGCCTGGACAAGCGGCCAAGAGACCCAGTACTTC. This gives the protein CAWTSGQETQYF. This chain uses TRBV30 with TRBJ2-5; possible D gene TRBD2, 5 bases. Trimming removed 4 bases at V and 1 base at J, with 7 bases between. CDR1 GTSNPN and CDR2 SVGIG come from the germline V gene (reference sequence). The CDR3 spans 12 residues.

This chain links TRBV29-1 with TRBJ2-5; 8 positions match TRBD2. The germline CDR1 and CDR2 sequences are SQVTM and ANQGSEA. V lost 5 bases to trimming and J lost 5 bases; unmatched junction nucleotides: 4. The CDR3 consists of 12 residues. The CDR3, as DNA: TGCAGCGTTCGGGGGGGCCTCGAGACCCAGTACTTC. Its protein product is CSVRGGLETQYF.

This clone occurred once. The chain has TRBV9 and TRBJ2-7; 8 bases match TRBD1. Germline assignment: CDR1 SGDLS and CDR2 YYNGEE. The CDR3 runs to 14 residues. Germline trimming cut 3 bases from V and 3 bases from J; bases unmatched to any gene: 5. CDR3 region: CASSASTGGYEQYF. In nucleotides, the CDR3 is TGTGCCAGCAGCGCGTCTACAGGGGGCTACGAGCAGTACTTC.

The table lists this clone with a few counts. CDR3: CASSGTPHQGINTEAFF. CDR3 nucleotides: TGTGCCAGCAGTGGTACACCACACCAGGGGATCAACACTGAAGCTTTCTTT. The J gene is TRBJ1-1, the V gene TRBV2; D possibly corresponds to TRBD1 (6 bases). The germline CDR1 and CDR2 sequences are SNHLY and FYNNEI. CDR3 length: 17 amino acids. V lost 4 bases to trimming and J lost 2 bases, with 20 bases between them. The full variable domain, with the rest looked up from reference TRBV2 and TRBJ1-1, is EPEVTQTPSHQVTQMGQEVILRCVPISNHLYFYWYRQILGQKVEFLVSFYNNEISEKSEIFDDQFSVERPDGSNFTLKIRSTKLEDSAMYFCASSGTPHQGINTEAFFGQGTRLTVV.